The rows below give T cell receptor beta chains drawn from one sample of a study of radiotherapy plus CTLA-4 blockade in lung cancer. The assay was immunoSEQ multiplex PCR, and TCRdb's table has in-frame clones only and misses some. The sample lists approximately 33,000 clones, 60% to 80% occurring once. This specimen consisted of peripheral blood, obtained from a patient treated with radiotherapy plus ipilimumab. The origin of the receptors is a human donor with non-small cell lung cancer who had stable disease on radiotherapy plus ipilimumab. Each CDR3 is given with its conserved first and last residue. D genes are given only for firm matches. The size entry is marked missing in some rows and otherwise reads once, few, many or a size class.

TRBV6-1	-	TRBJ2-5	once	CASSADWRETQYF	TGTGCCAGCAGTGCGGACTGGCGAGAGACCCAGTACTTC
TRBV7-2	-	TRBJ2-5	-	CASFPGVYQETQYF	TGTGCCAGCTTTCCTGGGGTGTACCAAGAGACCCAGTACTTC
TRBV5-4	TRBD2	TRBJ2-1	-	CASSSPGGPNEQFF	TGTGCCAGCAGCTCCCCGGGGGGGCCAAATGAGCAGTTCTTC
TRBV6-1	TRBD1	TRBJ1-3	-	CASRLGGPGNTIYF	TGTGCCAGCCGACTAGGGGGCCCTGGAAACACCATATATTTT
TRBV7-8	-	TRBJ1-3	-	CASSLRTGTAYSGNTIYF	TGTGCCAGCAGCTTAAGAACCGGGACGGCCTACTCTGGAAACACCATATATTTT
TRBV19	-	TRBJ1-1	-	CASSITGGRLGTEAFF	TGTGCCAGTAGTATAACCGGGGGCAGGCTCGGCACTGAAGCTTTCTTT
TRBV21-1	-	TRBJ2-7	-	CASSGPGTGTFYEQYF	TGTGCCAGCAGCGGTCCCGGGACAGGGACTTTCTACGAGCAGTACTTC
TRBV6-6	-	TRBJ1-3	-	CASSQTGGNTIYF	TGTGCCAGCAGCCAGACAGGAGGAAACACCATATATTTT
TRBV11-3	-	TRBJ1-1	-	CASSLRRSGTEAFF	TGTGCCAGCAGCTTAAGACGGTCGGGCACTGAAGCTTTCTTT
TRBV5-1	-	TRBJ1-2	-	CASSLLMTSSYGYTF	TGCGCCAGCAGCTTGCTTATGACATCCTCCTATGGCTACACCTTC
TRBV19	TRBD1	TRBJ1-5	-	CASDIRDRVDQPQHF	TGTGCCAGTGACATCCGGGACAGGGTGGATCAGCCCCAGCATTTT